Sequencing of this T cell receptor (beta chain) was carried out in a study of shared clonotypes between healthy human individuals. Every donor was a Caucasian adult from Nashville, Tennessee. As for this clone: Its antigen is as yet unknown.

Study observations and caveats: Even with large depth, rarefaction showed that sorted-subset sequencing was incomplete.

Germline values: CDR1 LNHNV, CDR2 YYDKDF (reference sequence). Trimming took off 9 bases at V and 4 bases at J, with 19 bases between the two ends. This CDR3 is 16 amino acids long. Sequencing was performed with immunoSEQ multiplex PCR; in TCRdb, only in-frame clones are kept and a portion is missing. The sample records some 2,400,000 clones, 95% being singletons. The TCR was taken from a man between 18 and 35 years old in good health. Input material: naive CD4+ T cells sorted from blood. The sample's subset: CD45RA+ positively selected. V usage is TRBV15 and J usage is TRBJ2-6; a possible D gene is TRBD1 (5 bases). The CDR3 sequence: CATYQGFGGGANVLTF. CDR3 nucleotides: TGTGCCACGTACCAGGGTTTCGGTGGCGGGGCCAACGTCCTGACTTTC. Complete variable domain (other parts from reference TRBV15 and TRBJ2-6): DAMVIQNPRYQVTQFGKPVTLSCSQTLNHNVMYWYQQKSSQAPKLLFHYYDKDFNNEADTPDNFQSRRPNTSFCFLDIRSPGLGDTAMYLCATYQGFGGGANVLTFGAGSRLTVL.